This TCR beta chain was recovered during a study of blood T cell repertoires in COVID-19. Generated by immunoSEQ multiplex PCR, the TCRdb table keeps only in-frame clones and is missing some. The sample contains roughly 66,000 clones, approximately 83% of which appear only once. The junction had 0 bases not matched to a gene; V was cut back by 1 base and J by 0 bases. The CDR3 has 16 residues. The germline CDR1 and CDR2 sequences are LGHNA and YNFKEQ. Sequenced: peripheral blood. The receptor's source is a woman aged 60-70 years with acute or convalescent COVID-19. The V and J genes are TRBV4-2 and TRBJ1-4; TRBD1 aligns across 9 bases. CDR3 sequence: CASSQGQGATNEKLFF. CDR3 coding DNA: TGTGCCAGCAGCCAAGGACAGGGGGCAACTAATGAAAAACTGTTTTTT.